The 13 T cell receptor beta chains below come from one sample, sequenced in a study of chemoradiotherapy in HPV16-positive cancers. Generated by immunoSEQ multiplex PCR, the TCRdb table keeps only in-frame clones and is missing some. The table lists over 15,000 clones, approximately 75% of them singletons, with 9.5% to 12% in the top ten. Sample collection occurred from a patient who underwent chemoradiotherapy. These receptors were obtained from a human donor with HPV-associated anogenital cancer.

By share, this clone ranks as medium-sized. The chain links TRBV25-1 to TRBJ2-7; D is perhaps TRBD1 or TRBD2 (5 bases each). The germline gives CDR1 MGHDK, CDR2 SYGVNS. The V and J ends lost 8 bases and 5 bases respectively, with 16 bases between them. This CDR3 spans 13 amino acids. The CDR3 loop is CASGSIMGDEQYF. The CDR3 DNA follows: TGTGCCAGCGGCTCTATTATGGGGGACGAGCAGTACTTC.

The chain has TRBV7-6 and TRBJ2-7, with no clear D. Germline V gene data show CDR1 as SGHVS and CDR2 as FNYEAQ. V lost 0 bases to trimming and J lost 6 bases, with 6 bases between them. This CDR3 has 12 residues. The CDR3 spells CASSLAGFEQYF. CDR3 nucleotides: TGTGCCAGCAGCTTAGCGGGATTCGAGCAGTACTTC.

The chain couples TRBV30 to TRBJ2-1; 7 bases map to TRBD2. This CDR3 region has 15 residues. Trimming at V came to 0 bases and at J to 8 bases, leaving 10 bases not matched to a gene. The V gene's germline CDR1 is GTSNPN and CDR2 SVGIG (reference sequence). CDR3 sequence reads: CAWSVRSGRTHEQFF. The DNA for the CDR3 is TGTGCCTGGAGTGTACGTAGCGGGCGAACACATGAGCAGTTCTTC.

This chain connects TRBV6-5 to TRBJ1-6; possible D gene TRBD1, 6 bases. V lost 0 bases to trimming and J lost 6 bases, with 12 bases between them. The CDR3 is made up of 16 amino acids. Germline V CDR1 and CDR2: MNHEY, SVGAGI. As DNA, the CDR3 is TGTGCCAGCAGTTACTCCCCCCACAGGGCTAATTCACCCCTCCACTTT. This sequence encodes CASSYSPHRANSPLHF.

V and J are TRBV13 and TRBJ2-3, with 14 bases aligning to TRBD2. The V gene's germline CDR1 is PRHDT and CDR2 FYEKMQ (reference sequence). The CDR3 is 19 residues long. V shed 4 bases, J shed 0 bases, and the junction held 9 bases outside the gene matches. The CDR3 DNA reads TGTGCCAGCAGCTCATTTGGACTAGCGGGGGGCCCTAGCACAGATACGCAGTATTTT. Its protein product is CASSSFGLAGGPSTDTQYF.

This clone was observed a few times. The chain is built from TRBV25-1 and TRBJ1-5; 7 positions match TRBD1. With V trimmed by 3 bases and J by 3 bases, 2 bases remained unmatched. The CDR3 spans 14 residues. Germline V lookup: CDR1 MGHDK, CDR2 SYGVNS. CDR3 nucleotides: TGTGCCAGCAGTGACACAGGGGCCAATCAGCCCCAGCATTTT. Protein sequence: CASSDTGANQPQHF.

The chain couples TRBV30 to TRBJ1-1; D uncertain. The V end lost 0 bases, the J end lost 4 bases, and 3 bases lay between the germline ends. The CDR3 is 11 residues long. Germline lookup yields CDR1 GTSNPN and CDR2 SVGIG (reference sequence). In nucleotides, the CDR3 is TGTGCCTGGAGTGTATCCACTGAAGCTTTCTTT. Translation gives CAWSVSTEAFF.

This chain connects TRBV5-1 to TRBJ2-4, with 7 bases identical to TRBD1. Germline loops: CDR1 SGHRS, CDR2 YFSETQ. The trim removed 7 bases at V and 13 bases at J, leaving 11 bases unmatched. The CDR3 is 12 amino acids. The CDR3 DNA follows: TGCGCCAGCTCACGGACAGGTCAAGAACAGTACTTC. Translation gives CASSRTGQEQYF. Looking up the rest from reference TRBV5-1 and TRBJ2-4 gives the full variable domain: KAGVTQTPRYLIKTRGQQVTLSCSPISGHRSVSWYQQTPGQGLQFLFEYFSETQRNKGNFPGRFSGRQFSNSRSEMNVSTLELGDSALYLCASSRTGQEQYFGAGTRLSVL.

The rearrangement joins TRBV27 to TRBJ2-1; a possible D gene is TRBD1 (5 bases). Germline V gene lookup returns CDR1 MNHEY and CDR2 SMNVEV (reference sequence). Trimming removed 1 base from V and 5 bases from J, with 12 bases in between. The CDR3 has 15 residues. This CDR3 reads CASSLWARGDNEQFF. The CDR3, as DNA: TGTGCCAGCAGTTTATGGGCTAGGGGTGACAATGAGCAGTTCTTC.

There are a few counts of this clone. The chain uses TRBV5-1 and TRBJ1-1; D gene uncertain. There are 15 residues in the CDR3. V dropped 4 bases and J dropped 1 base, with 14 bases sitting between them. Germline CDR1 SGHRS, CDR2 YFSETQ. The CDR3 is CASSKLGGGNTEAFF. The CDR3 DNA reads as TGCGCCAGCAGCAAATTGGGTGGAGGGAACACTGAAGCTTTCTTT.

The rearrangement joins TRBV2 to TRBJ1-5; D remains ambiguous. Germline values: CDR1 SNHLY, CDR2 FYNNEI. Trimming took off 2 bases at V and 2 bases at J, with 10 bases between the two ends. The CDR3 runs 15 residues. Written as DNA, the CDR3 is TGTGCCAGCAGTGAACGGAGTTCAGGCAATCAGCCCCAGCATTTT. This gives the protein CASSERSSGNQPQHF.

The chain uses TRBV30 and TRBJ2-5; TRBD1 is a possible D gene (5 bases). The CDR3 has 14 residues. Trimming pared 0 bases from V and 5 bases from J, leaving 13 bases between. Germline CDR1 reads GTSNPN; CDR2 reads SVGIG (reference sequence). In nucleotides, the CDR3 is TGTGCCTGGAGTGTATTAGGGGATAGGGAGACCCAGTACTTC. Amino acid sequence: CAWSVLGDRETQYF.

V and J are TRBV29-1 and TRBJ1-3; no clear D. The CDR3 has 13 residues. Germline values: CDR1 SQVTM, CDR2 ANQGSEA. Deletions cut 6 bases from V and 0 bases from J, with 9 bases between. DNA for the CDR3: TGCAGCGTCCAACATCACTCTGGAAACACCATATATTTT. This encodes CSVQHHSGNTIYF.